Listed below are T cell receptor beta chains from one sample, sequenced in a study of blood T cell repertoires in COVID-19. TCRdb's copy holds only in-frame clones and misses some; the assay was immunoSEQ multiplex PCR. The sample shows some 250,000 clones, roughly 86% of them seen only once. Sequencing was performed on peripheral blood. These receptors were obtained from a woman in her 70s with active or convalescent COVID-19. The CDR3 runs from the conserved cysteine through the conserved F or W. D genes are given only for firm matches. Where a row states a size, it is once, few, many or the class of an expanded clone; other rows omit it.

D gene	clone size	J gene	V gene	CDR3 protein	CDR3 DNA
TRBD1	.	TRBJ1-3	TRBV5-1	CASSLRGQGDTIYF	TGCGCCAGCAGCTTGCGGGGACAGGGGGACACCATATATTTT
TRBD1	.	TRBJ2-2	TRBV27	CASSSLQGVGGELFF	TGTGCCAGCAGTTCCCTGCAGGGGGTGGGCGGGGAGCTGTTTTTT
TRBD1	.	TRBJ2-3	TRBV24-1	CATGRTGHTDTQYF	TGTGCCACCGGCAGGACAGGACACACAGATACGCAGTATTTT
.	.	TRBJ2-5	TRBV19	CASSPRLQETQYF	TGTGCCAGTAGTCCAAGACTCCAAGAGACCCAGTACTTC
TRBD2	.	TRBJ2-3	TRBV4-1	CASSQDGLAGGRVDTQYF	TGCGCCAGCAGCCAAGATGGACTAGCGGGGGGTAGAGTAGATACGCAGTATTTT
.	.	TRBJ1-5	TRBV10-3	CAISEDKWGNQPQHF	TGTGCCATCAGTGAGGACAAATGGGGCAATCAGCCCCAGCATTTT
TRBD2	.	TRBJ2-5	TRBV10-1	CASSELAGGQETQYF	TGCGCCAGCAGTGAACTAGCGGGGGGACAAGAGACCCAGTACTTC
.	few	TRBJ2-1	TRBV2	CASSEQKSSYNEQFF	TGTGCCAGCAGTGAACAAAAGAGCTCCTACAATGAGCAGTTCTTC
TRBD1	.	TRBJ1-4	TRBV10-3	CAISESTASGGSEKLFF	TGTGCCATCAGTGAGTCCACTGCCTCAGGGGGGAGTGAAAAACTGTTTTTT
TRBD1	once	TRBJ2-3	TRBV27	CASSLRSGTGADTQYF	TGTGCCAGCAGTTTAAGGTCCGGGACAGGGGCGGATACGCAGTATTTT
.	.	TRBJ1-4	TRBV27	CASSLLRDEKLFF	TGTGCCAGCAGTTTATTGCGAGATGAAAAACTGTTTTTT
.	.	TRBJ1-2	TRBV3-1/TRBV3-2	CASSPDRVLSYGYTF	TGTGCCAGCAGCCCAGACCGAGTACTATCCTATGGCTACACCTTC
.	few	TRBJ1-2	TRBV12-3/TRBV12-4	CASNYGGYGYTF	TGTGCCAGCAACTACGGAGGTTATGGCTACACCTTC
.	.	TRBJ2-2	TRBV19	CASSMLGAANTGELFF	TGTGCCAGTAGTATGTTGGGAGCCGCGAACACCGGGGAGCTGTTTTTT
TRBD1	.	TRBJ1-6	TRBV2	CASTRTGQRSSYNSPLHF	TGTGCCAGCACTCGGACAGGCCAAAGGAGCTCCTATAATTCACCCCTCCACTTT
.	.	TRBJ2-3	TRBV11-2	CASSPKASWKGTQYF	TGTGCCAGCAGCCCTAAGGCTAGCTGGAAGGGTACGCAGTATTTT
.	.	TRBJ1-1	TRBV5-1	CASSFRSQGFGTEAFF	TGCGCCAGCAGCTTTCGGTCACAGGGATTCGGGACTGAAGCTTTCTTT
.	.	TRBJ2-5	TRBV10-3	CAISELAGETQYF	TGTGCCATCAGTGAATTGGCGGGGGAGACCCAGTACTTC
TRBD1	once	TRBJ1-4	TRBV6-5	CASKKGQINEKLFF	TGTGCCAGCAAGAAGGGACAGATTAATGAAAAACTGTTTTTT
.	.	TRBJ1-3	TRBV12-5	CASGLLVSLSQIYF	TGTGCTAGTGGTTTGCTGGTATCACTAAGCCAAATATATTTT
.	once	TRBJ1-5	TRBV4-3	CASSQDTGWDVNQPQHF	TGCGCCAGCAGCCAAGACACAGGGTGGGACGTGAATCAGCCCCAGCATTTT
.	once	TRBJ2-7	TRBV7-9	CASSLGGDNSDF	TGTGCCAGCAGCTTAGGAGGGGACAACTCTGACTTC
TRBD1	.	TRBJ2-7	TRBV9	CASSVGDRGYEQYF	TGTGCCAGCAGCGTGGGGGACAGGGGTTACGAGCAGTACTTC
.	.	TRBJ1-2	TRBV7-2	CASSLGQNYGYTF	TGTGCCAGCAGCTTAGGACAGAACTATGGCTACACCTTC
.	.	TRBJ2-3	TRBV15	CATSRGGTSDTQYF	TGTGCCACCAGCAGAGGTGGGACATCAGATACGCAGTATTTT
TRBD1	.	TRBJ1-1	TRBV5-1	CASERQGGNTEAFF	TGCGCCAGCGAGCGACAGGGGGGGAACACTGAAGCTTTCTTT
.	few	TRBJ2-3	TRBV4-3	CASSQESIRGTDTQYF	TGCGCCAGCAGCCAAGAAAGTATCAGGGGCACAGATACGCAGTATTTT
.	.	TRBJ2-2	TRBV19	CASSIHSIINTGELFF	TGTGCCAGTAGTATACACAGTATTATTAACACCGGGGAGCTGTTTTTT
.	.	TRBJ1-2	TRBV4-3	CASSQDNRIYGYTF	TGCGCCAGCAGCCAAGACAACAGAATCTATGGCTACACCTTC
.	.	TRBJ2-7	TRBV11-3	CASSPAGSPGEQYF	TGTGCCAGCAGCCCCGCGGGGAGTCCCGGAGAGCAGTACTTC
.	few	TRBJ2-6	TRBV3-1/TRBV3-2	CASSHAAAGANVLTF	TGTGCCAGCAGCCATGCGGCGGCCGGGGCCAACGTCCTGACTTTC
TRBD1	.	TRBJ1-2	TRBV3-1/TRBV3-2	CASSLGTGRNYGYTF	TGTGCCAGCAGCCTCGGGACAGGCCGCAACTATGGCTACACCTTC
.	.	TRBJ1-5	TRBV19	CASSMGPSGQPQHF	TGTGCCAGTAGTATGGGGCCCTCGGGTCAGCCCCAGCATTTT
TRBD2	once	TRBJ2-7	TRBV9	CASSVGGGASNEQYF	TGTGCCAGCAGCGTGGGCGGGGGGGCCTCAAACGAGCAGTACTTC
.	once	TRBJ1-4	TRBV5-4	CASSLGSSGVGEKLFF	TGTGCCAGCAGCTTGGGATCGTCAGGGGTGGGGGAAAAACTGTTTTTT
.	.	TRBJ1-1	TRBV3-1/TRBV3-2	CASSQDATILNTEAFF	TGTGCCAGCAGCCAAGACGCGACAATCCTGAACACTGAAGCTTTCTTT
.	many	TRBJ1-5	TRBV7-5	CARSGTDSNQPQHF	TGTGCCAGAAGCGGGACAGATAGCAATCAGCCCCAGCATTTT
.	.	TRBJ2-7	TRBV3-1/TRBV3-2	CASSRTAAYEQYF	TGTGCCAGCAGCCGGACAGCCGCCTACGAGCAGTACTTC
.	once	TRBJ1-2	TRBV6-2/TRBV6-3	CASSETGPIYGYTF	TGTGCCAGCAGCGAAACAGGGCCTATCTATGGCTACACCTTC
TRBD1	.	TRBJ1-4	TRBV6-5	CASSSQGGGEKLFF	TGTGCCAGTAGCTCTCAGGGGGGCGGTGAAAAACTGTTTTTT
.	.	TRBJ2-4	TRBV19	CASSTSGAGKNIQYF	TGTGCCAGTAGTACGTCAGGGGCCGGCAAAAACATTCAGTACTTC
.	.	TRBJ2-3	TRBV19	CASSPMTERDTQYF	TGTGCCAGTAGTCCTATGACAGAGCGAGATACGCAGTATTTT
.	.	TRBJ1-2	TRBV7-9	CASSPPADRYYGYTF	TGTGCCAGCAGCCCACCCGCAGACAGGTACTATGGCTACACCTTC
.	.	TRBJ1-1	TRBV7-8	CASSLRPDTEAFF	TGTGCCAGCAGCTTGAGGCCAGACACTGAAGCTTTCTTT
TRBD1	.	TRBJ2-7	TRBV28	CASSLEGQDDLYEQYF	TGTGCCAGCAGCCTCGAAGGACAGGACGACCTCTACGAGCAGTACTTC
TRBD1	.	TRBJ1-2	TRBV11-3	CASSFDRASGGYTF	TGTGCCAGCAGCTTTGACAGGGCGAGTGGAGGCTACACCTTC
.	.	TRBJ1-1	TRBV5-1	CASSLGGVEAFF	TGCGCCAGCAGCTTGGGAGGCGTTGAAGCTTTCTTT
.	.	TRBJ1-5	TRBV19	CASKVDSHSNQPQHF	TGTGCCAGTAAGGTGGACTCTCATAGCAATCAGCCCCAGCATTTT
.	.	TRBJ1-1	TRBV6-5	CASSQRPTEAFF	TGTGCCAGCAGCCAGCGACCCACTGAAGCTTTCTTT
.	.	TRBJ1-5	TRBV12-3/TRBV12-4	CASRSTSNQPQHF	TGTGCCAGCAGATCCACAAGTAATCAGCCCCAGCATTTT
TRBD1	.	TRBJ1-2	TRBV4-2	CASSQQGADGYTF	TGTGCCAGCAGCCAACAGGGGGCTGATGGCTACACCTTC
TRBD1	few	TRBJ1-6	TRBV6-5	CASTPSTGDRRPLHF	TGTGCCAGCACTCCTAGTACAGGGGATAGGCGTCCCCTCCACTTT
.	.	TRBJ1-2	TRBV19	CASSLQGQTSYGYTF	TGTGCCAGTAGTCTCCAAGGACAGACAAGCTATGGCTACACCTTC
.	.	TRBJ1-4	TRBV15	CATSTSKGDSWEKLFF	TGTGCCACCAGCACTTCAAAGGGGGATAGTTGGGAAAAACTGTTTTTT
.	once	TRBJ1-6	TRBV19	CASSTTGKSPLHF	TGTGCCAGTAGTACCACAGGGAAATCACCCCTCCACTTT
.	.	TRBJ2-3	TRBV7-6	CASRKSGSYTDTQYF	TGTGCCAGCAGAAAAAGCGGCTCGTACACAGATACGCAGTATTTT
.	once	TRBJ2-1	TRBV5-6	CASSFGPGYNEQFF	TGTGCCAGCAGCTTCGGCCCGGGATACAATGAGCAGTTCTTC
.	once	TRBJ2-1	TRBV6-4	CASSDSTRGRNEQFF	TGTGCCAGCAGTGACTCGACCAGGGGGAGGAATGAGCAGTTCTTC
TRBD1	.	TRBJ1-6	TRBV19	CASSVLPPGQGDSPLHF	TGTGCCAGTAGTGTTCTCCCTCCGGGACAGGGCGATTCACCCCTCCACTTT